A selection of T cell receptor beta chains follows, all from one sample in a study of blood T cell repertoires in COVID-19. The table came from immunoSEQ multiplex PCR; TCRdb's copy has only in-frame clones and leaves some out. Of some 76,000 clones listed, approximately 84% are singletons. Sequenced input: peripheral blood. Receptor source: a man aged 45-65 years with COVID-19, enrolled during active disease. CDR3s include the opening cysteine and the closing phenylalanine or tryptophan. A D gene is named only where the DNA matches it firmly. Rows may omit the clone size; those that give it use once, few, many or a size class.

j_gene,v_gene,abundance,d_gene,CDR3aa,CDR3nt
TRBJ2-2,TRBV24-1,NA,TRBD2,CASGGFTGELFF,TGTGCCTCCGGGGGGTTCACCGGGGAGCTGTTTTTT
TRBJ2-5,TRBV7-9,NA,NA,CASSPRGGGETQYF,TGTGCCAGCAGCCCGCGTGGAGGGGGCGAGACCCAGTACTTC
TRBJ2-7,TRBV6-5,NA,TRBD1,CASNKGDRSYEQYF,TGTGCCAGCAACAAGGGGGACAGATCCTACGAGCAGTACTTC
TRBJ2-7,TRBV5-6,NA,TRBD2,CASSSTSGSDEQYF,TGTGCCAGCAGCTCAACTAGCGGGAGTGACGAGCAGTACTTC
TRBJ2-7,TRBV28,NA,NA,CASSFRGQDYEQYF,TGTGCCAGCAGTTTCCGGGGACAAGACTACGAGCAGTACTTC
TRBJ1-1,TRBV19,once,NA,CASTNFGDTEAFF,TGTGCCAGTACGAACTTCGGGGACACTGAAGCTTTCTTT
TRBJ1-1,TRBV3-1/TRBV3-2,NA,TRBD1,CASSQTTGVFGNTEAFF,TGTGCCAGCAGCCAAACGACAGGGGTATTTGGGAACACTGAAGCTTTCTTT
TRBJ1-1,TRBV3-1/TRBV3-2,NA,NA,CASSYRAARGEAFF,TGTGCCAGCAGCTACCGGGCCGCACGGGGTGAAGCTTTCTTT
TRBJ1-5,TRBV23-1,NA,NA,CASSQLGGPHPAEANQPQHF,TGCGCCAGCAGTCAATTGGGGGGGCCCCATCCCGCCGAAGCAAATCAGCCCCAGCATTTT
TRBJ2-4,TRBV6-2/TRBV6-3,once,NA,CASSSFAHRTGGGIQYF,TGTGCCAGCAGCTCCTTCGCCCATCGGACAGGTGGGGGGATTCAGTACTTC
TRBJ2-5,TRBV13,NA,NA,CASSSKQIGSQETQYF,TGTGCCAGCAGCTCCAAACAGATTGGCTCACAAGAGACCCAGTACTTC
TRBJ2-7,TRBV2,NA,TRBD2,CASSAGLYYEQYF,TGTGCCAGCAGCGCGGGACTATACTACGAGCAGTACTTC
TRBJ2-1,TRBV7-2,NA,TRBD2,CASSLVAGAHNEQFF,TGTGCCAGCAGCTTAGTAGCGGGAGCCCACAATGAGCAGTTCTTC
TRBJ1-1,TRBV5-5,NA,NA,CASSWGRGGATEAFF,TGTGCCAGCAGCTGGGGAAGGGGGGGAGCCACTGAAGCTTTCTTT
TRBJ1-4,TRBV28,once,NA,CASRSGLVREKLFF,TGTGCCAGCAGGTCCGGCCTAGTCCGCGAAAAACTGTTTTTT
TRBJ1-1,TRBV27,NA,NA,CASSLSRYNTEAFF,TGTGCCAGCAGTTTATCGCGTTACAACACTGAAGCTTTCTTT
TRBJ1-2,TRBV27,NA,TRBD1,CASRWTGQYGYTF,TGTGCCAGCAGATGGACAGGGCAGTATGGCTACACCTTC
TRBJ2-3,TRBV27,once,NA,CASSLLATSDTQYF,TGTGCCAGCAGTTTGCTAGCGACGTCAGATACGCAGTATTTT
TRBJ1-6,TRBV6-2/TRBV6-3,NA,NA,CASSSLTPSPLHF,TGTGCCAGCAGTTCTCTAACTCCCTCACCCCTCCACTTT
TRBJ1-4,TRBV30,NA,TRBD1,CAWSVPLTGANEKLFF,TGTGCCTGGAGTGTACCTCTGACAGGGGCTAATGAAAAACTGTTTTTT
TRBJ1-5,TRBV30,NA,NA,CAWSISGAGNQPQHF,TGTGCCTGGAGTATTTCAGGGGCAGGCAATCAGCCCCAGCATTTT
TRBJ2-1,TRBV30,NA,TRBD1,CAWSVWTGHNEQFF,TGTGCCTGGAGTGTATGGACAGGGCACAATGAGCAGTTCTTC
TRBJ2-7,TRBV29-1,NA,NA,CSALDYQNYEQYF,TGCAGCGCCTTGGACTACCAAAACTACGAGCAGTACTTC
TRBJ1-5,TRBV27,NA,TRBD1,CASSLGQGPNQPQHF,TGTGCCAGCAGTTTAGGACAGGGGCCCAATCAGCCCCAGCATTTT